Each of the 7 T cell receptor beta chains below was sequenced from the same sample in a study of CD8+ T cells in alopecia areata. Noted treatment: oral pan-JAK inhibitor, 5-10 mg twice daily. Investigators isolated RNA and reverse transcribed it into cDNA to act as the sequencing template. The repertoire was sequenced with immunoSEQ multiplex PCR; TCRdb's copy has only in-frame clones and lacks some. In the table there are about 250,000 clones, 60% of which are singletons. The source material was CD4+ T cells sorted from blood, sampled at week 52, from a patient treated with tofacitinib. The receptors were gathered from a human donor with alopecia areata.

V usage is TRBV30 and J usage is TRBJ1-5, with D unresolved. V lost 2 bases and J 5 bases, leaving 10 bases between the germline ends. CDR1 and CDR2 (germline): GTSNPN, SVGIG (reference sequence). The CDR3 contains 13 residues. The CDR3 DNA is TGTGCCTGGAGTCTCGGAAGGGATCAGCCCCAGCATTTT. This gives the protein CAWSLGRDQPQHF.

This clone was observed a handful of times. The V and J genes are TRBV9 and TRBJ2-1; a weak D match, TRBD2 (5 bases). Deletions cut 6 bases from V and 2 bases from J, with 12 bases between. This CDR3 spans 14 amino acids. CDR1 and CDR2 (germline): SGDLS, YYNGEE. The CDR3 DNA reads as TGTGCCAGCAACAACGGGGATACCTACAATGAGCAGTTCTTC. This gives the protein CASNNGDTYNEQFF.

The chain has TRBV5-6 and TRBJ2-5, with a possible D match to TRBD2 (5 bases). The germline V and J ends were trimmed by 4 bases and 1 base, with 11 bases remaining between them. Looked up from germline, CDR1 is SGHDT and CDR2 is YYEEEE. CDR3 length equals 14 residues. CDR3 in DNA: TGTGCCAGCAGCCCGGTGGGGAGCCAAGAGACCCAGTACTTC. This translates into CASSPVGSQETQYF.

On this clone: The identical CDR3 is also encoded by other nucleotide sequences in the sample. The CDR3 region is CSVAGQGYEQYF. As DNA, the CDR3 is TGCAGCGTCGCGGGTCAGGGGTACGAGCAGTACTTC. The genes are TRBV29-1 and TRBJ2-7, with a possible D match to TRBD1 (6 bases). Between the trimmed V and J ends, which lost 6 bases and 4 bases, there was a span of 13 bases. The CDR3 spans 12 residues. Germline loops: CDR1 SQVTM, CDR2 ANQGSEA.

The chain is built from TRBV5-6 and TRBJ2-1; no clear D gene. The length of the CDR3 is 15 residues. Germline CDR1 reads SGHDT; CDR2 reads YYEEEE. The germline V and J ends were trimmed by 0 bases and 1 base, with 8 bases remaining between them. The CDR3 spells CASSLDGRSYNEQFF. CDR3 DNA sequence: TGTGCCAGCAGCTTGGATGGACGGTCCTACAATGAGCAGTTCTTC.

The rearrangement links TRBV18 to TRBJ1-2, with D hard to call. Trimming shortened V by 3 bases and J by 4 bases, and 6 bases separated the two germline ends. The CDR3 is made up of 12 amino acids. Germline loops: CDR1 KGHSH, CDR2 LQKENI. The chain's CDR3 is CASSPQTYGYTF. The DNA for the CDR3 is TGTGCCAGCTCACCGCAGACCTATGGCTACACCTTC.

This rearrangement joins TRBV18 to TRBJ1-2, with D unresolved. Germline V CDR1 and CDR2: KGHSH, LQKENI. CDR3 length equals 14 residues. Trimming cost V 1 base and J 2 bases, with 8 bases left between them. CDR3 nucleotides: TGTGCCAGCTCACCACAGGACGGGAACTATGGCTACACCTTC. It codes for CASSPQDGNYGYTF.